These T cell receptor beta chains were read from a single sample in a study of kidney transplant recipient with SARS-CoV-2 infection. TCRdb fed the reads into MiXCR, producing one record per CDR3 protein. The sample consists of fewer than 250,000 distinct CDR3 sequences, around 28% of them appearing once. Specimen: a blood sample, collected at baseline and around day 110 from a kidney transplant recipient. All receptors derive from a male patient in his thirties who had COVID-19 and was a kidney transplant recipient. A share of the T cells may be of graft donor origin. CDR3s include the opening cysteine and the closing phenylalanine or tryptophan. Each record gives: J gene, D gene, clone size, V gene, CDR3 DNA, CDR3 protein. The D gene is left open where the match is weak. Some rows mark clone size as missing; the rest say once, few, many or name a class of expanded clone.

TRBJ1-5 . many TRBV28 TGTGCCAGCAGTTTAATACAGGACAATCAGCCCCAGCATTTT CASSLIQDNQPQHF
TRBJ1-4 . many TRBV7-9 TGTGCCAGCAGCCCCAATCATGGGGCTGCAACTAATGAAAAACTGTTTTTT CASSPNHGAATNEKLFF
TRBJ1-2 . many TRBV24-1 TGTGCCACCAGTCTGCCATATAGTACCAGAAAGACCTATGGCTACACCTTC CATSLPYSTRKTYGYTF
TRBJ1-5 . many TRBV2 TGTGCCAGCAGTCTCTGGTGGGATAGCAATCAGCCCCAGCATTTT CASSLWWDSNQPQHF
TRBJ1-2 . many TRBV19 TGTGCCAGTAGTGTGCGTACGACAAATCGAAAGACCTATGGCTACACCTTC CASSVRTTNRKTYGYTF
TRBJ2-5 TRBD2 many TRBV27 TGTGCCAGCAGTCCGCCGGGACTAGCTGGAGAGACCCAGTACTTC CASSPPGLAGETQYF
TRBJ1-1 . many TRBV3-1 TGTGCCAGCAGCGAGGTCCCGGACACTGAAGCTTTCTTT CASSEVPDTEAFF
TRBJ2-7 . many TRBV6-6 TGTGCCAGCAGTTACTCACCCTACGAGCAGTACTTC CASSYSPYEQYF
TRBJ1-3 . many TRBV3-1 TGTGCCAGCAGCCCCCGGGCGAGCGGAAACACCATATATTTT CASSPRASGNTIYF
TRBJ1-2 . . TRBV11-3 TGTGCCAGCAGCCGAAACGCCGACCTCGGAAAGACCTATGGCTACACCTTC CASSRNADLGKTYGYTF
TRBJ1-2 . many TRBV25-1 TGTGCCAGCAGTCATTGCATAGAACTGGGAAAGACCTATGGCTACACCTTC CASSHCIELGKTYGYTF
TRBJ2-1 . many TRBV20-1 TGCAGTGCTAGATCGACTCCTAGCTCCTACAATGAGCAGTTCTTC CSARSTPSSYNEQFF
TRBJ2-1 TRBD2 many TRBV9 TGTGCCAGCAGCATACTAGCGGGCTCCTACAATGAGCAGTTCTTC CASSILAGSYNEQFF
TRBJ2-1 TRBD2 many TRBV6-5 TGTGCCAGCAGTTCTGGGACTAGCGGCTCGTACAATGAGCAGTTCTTC CASSSGTSGSYNEQFF
TRBJ1-2 . few TRBV9 TGTGCCAGCTATCAATGGTACTCAAGAAAGACCTATGGCTACACCTTC CASYQWYSRKTYGYTF
TRBJ1-2 . once TRBV5-8 TGTGCCAGCCCCCATGGTCATCCACGAAAGACCTATGGCTACACCTTC CASPHGHPRKTYGYTF
TRBJ2-6 . few TRBV19 TGTGCCAGTAGTAGGGCAGGCAGCTCTGGGGCCAACGTCCTGACTTTC CASSRAGSSGANVLTF
TRBJ2-1 TRBD1 . TRBV2 TGTGCCAGCACCAGGGACAGAGTCAATGAGCAGTTCTTC CASTRDRVNEQFF
TRBJ1-3 . many TRBV6-5 TGTGCCAGCATCACCGAATACTCCGGAAACACCATATATTTT CASITEYSGNTIYF
TRBJ2-3 TRBD2 many TRBV20-1 TGCAGTGCTAGAGATCCCTTGACTAGCGGCACAGATACGCAGTATTTT CSARDPLTSGTDTQYF
TRBJ1-1 . many TRBV29-1 TGCAGCGTTGCCCCCCAACCAGTGGGGCACACTGAAGCTTTCTTT CSVAPQPVGHTEAFF
TRBJ2-1 TRBD2 few TRBV20-1 TGCAGTGCTAGAGATTGGACTAGCGCCCACAATGAGCAGTTCTTC CSARDWTSAHNEQFF
TRBJ1-2 TRBD1 many TRBV6-1 TGTGCCAGCAGTGAAGATCTTTCCGGGACAGGGAATGACTATGGCTACACCTTC CASSEDLSGTGNDYGYTF
TRBJ1-2 . many TRBV7-9 TGTGCCAGCAGCCTGGCGTCATACCATGGAAAGACCTATGGCTACACCTTC CASSLASYHGKTYGYTF
TRBJ1-2 . many TRBV25-1 TGTGCCAGCAGTCGAAGCGCAGAACTGGGAAAGACCTATGGCTACACCTTC CASSRSAELGKTYGYTF
TRBJ1-2 . many TRBV3-1 TGTGCCAGCAGCCAAGACGGGCCCGGGGGATATGGCTACACCTTC CASSQDGPGGYGYTF
TRBJ2-1 TRBD2 many TRBV6-5 TGTGCCAGCATCCTCCTAGCCTTAGCGGGAGAGGGAGAGCAGTTCTTC CASILLALAGEGEQFF
TRBJ2-3 . many TRBV9 TGTGCCAGCAGCGTAGAGGCTAGCATGTATACGCAGTATTTT CASSVEASMYTQYF
TRBJ1-2 . many TRBV20-1 TGCAGTGCTATCCTAGAGCTGTTTCGAAAGACCTATGGCTACACCTTC CSAILELFRKTYGYTF
TRBJ2-7 . many TRBV28 TGTGCCAGCAGCCAGCCTGGAAAGCAGTACTTC CASSQPGKQYF
TRBJ2-2 TRBD1 many TRBV2 TGTGCCAGCAGATCTACTGTAGGGACAGGGAGGGCCGGGGAGCTGTTTTTT CASRSTVGTGRAGELFF
TRBJ1-5 . many TRBV27 TGTGCCAGCAGCCCTAGGAATCAGCCCCAGCATTTT CASSPRNQPQHF
TRBJ2-3 . . TRBV6-1 TGTGCCAGCAGTGAAGGCCCAGGCCCCACAGATACGCAGTATTTT CASSEGPGPTDTQYF
TRBJ1-2 . . TRBV7-8 TGTGCCAGCAGCGATCATTTGTTTACCCGAAAGACCTATGGCTACACCTTC CASSDHLFTRKTYGYTF
TRBJ2-2 TRBD1 . TRBV12-3/TRBV12-4 TGTGCCGGCAGTCCTCGGACAGGAAACACCGGGGAGCTGTTTTTT CAGSPRTGNTGELFF
TRBJ1-2 . . TRBV6-2/TRBV6-3 TGTGCCAGCAGTGGTGAGAGCTGCATCGGAAAGATCTATGGCTACACCTTC CASSGESCIGKIYGYTF
TRBJ1-2 . many TRBV16 TGTGCCAGCAGCACCGAGCCGGTCGTTAGAAAGACCTATGGCTACACCTTC CASSTEPVVRKTYGYTF
TRBJ1-2 TRBD1 many TRBV19 TGTGCCAGTAGTAGGGCAGGGGGAGGTGGCTACACCTTC CASSRAGGGGYTF
TRBJ2-3 . . TRBV5-1 TGCGCCAACAGCTCCGGTGTGACAGATACGCAGTATTTT CANSSGVTDTQYF
TRBJ2-2 . many TRBV19 TGTGCCAGTAGTAGGACCTCGGACTTCAACACCGGGGAGCTGTTTTTT CASSRTSDFNTGELFF
TRBJ2-1 TRBD2 many TRBV11-2 TGTGCCAGCAGCCCCGGGAGGTACAATGAGCAGTTCTTC CASSPGRYNEQFF
TRBJ2-3 . many TRBV21-1 TGTGCCAGCAGCCCGAGCCTAGCTACAGTCATGCAAGATACGCAGTATTTT CASSPSLATVMQDTQYF
TRBJ2-5 TRBD1 . TRBV5-1 TGCGCCAGCGGCCCCCGGGACAGCTGGGAGACCCAGTACTTC CASGPRDSWETQYF
TRBJ1-1 . many TRBV5-1 TGCGCCAGCAGCTTGGGGAGAAATATGAACACTGAAGCTTTCTTT CASSLGRNMNTEAFF
TRBJ1-5 . many TRBV6-4 TGTGCCAGCAGTGAGGTTCGAGGTCAGCCCCAGCATTTT CASSEVRGQPQHF
TRBJ2-2 TRBD2 many TRBV20-1 TGCAGTGCTAGGAGGACTAGCGGGAGTTTTGGCGGGGAGCTGTTTTTT CSARRTSGSFGGELFF
TRBJ1-5 . few TRBV19 TGTGCCAGTAGTAGCCGTGGCAGGGCCTATAGAGTGGGCAATCAGCCCCAGCATTTT CASSSRGRAYRVGNQPQHF
TRBJ1-2 TRBD1 many TRBV25-1 TGTGCCAGCAGTGAAGGGACAGGTCTATGGGCCTATGGCTACACCTTC CASSEGTGLWAYGYTF
TRBJ1-2 . many TRBV7-7 TGTGCCAGCAGCCGGTATCATAAGTGCCGAAAGACCTATGGCTACACCTTC CASSRYHKCRKTYGYTF